The following is a T cell receptor beta chain sequence with its context. Its antigen is not known. As described, mixed lymphocyte reaction cells underwent coculture at 37°C for a duration of roughly six days. The sample comes from a study of siplizumab effects on memory and regulatory T cells. At the level of the study: Without drug or with siplizumab at 0.85 to 1 ug/mL, mixed lymphocyte reactions were set up in pairs.

Germline lookup yields CDR1 SGDLS and CDR2 YYNGEE. The CDR3 runs to 16 residues. V shed 0 bases and J shed 1 base, with 12 bases lying between them. Repertoires were generated with immunoSEQ multiplex PCR, while TCRdb's copy carries only in-frame clones and drops some. The sample contains 13,000 to 15,000 clones, around 46% of which appear only once. Study-wide results and caveats: Confirmation that proliferating Tregs from siplizumab cultures had suppressive function was not obtained. Roughly 80-96% of proliferating CD4+ or CD8+ clones lacked a naive or memory phenotype that could be assigned. Apparently key alloresponse contributors, naive T cells also seemed more diverse than memory cells.

Material for sequencing was CFSE-low (dividing) CD4+ T cells sorted from an allogeneic mixed lymphocyte reaction. This TCR derives from a human donor in good health; the cells came from an allogeneic mixed lymphocyte reaction. Some clones in this sample may be carry-over from other donors' samples. The chain couples TRBV9 to TRBJ2-3; D unresolved. The CDR3: CASSVGPGVGTDTQYF. CDR3 sequence (DNA): TGTGCCAGCAGCGTAGGCCCAGGCGTGGGCACAGATACGCAGTATTTT.